This T cell receptor (beta chain) comes out of a study of blood T cell repertoires in COVID-19. Study-level background: Collection of acute and convalescent COVID-19 samples took place in the United States, Italy and Spain. T cells, B-cell-depleted T cells, or PBMCs supplied cDNA or gDNA.

Source study methods: For nucleated cells, counts were estimated from reference gene primer amplification. Profiled with immunoSEQ multiplex PCR; TCRdb holds only in-frame clones, not every one. V and J calls and clone size come straight from that table; D and trimming were deduced from the DNA. The table shows about 140,000 clones, with 80% to 90% occurring only once. The sequenced sample consisted of peripheral blood. The source of this sequence is a man aged 55 to 70 with active or convalescent COVID-19.

CDR3 residues: CASSLTGQGTSPLHF. The CDR3 DNA reads as TGTGCCAGCAGTTTAACGGGACAGGGGACATCACCCCTCCACTTT. This rearrangement joins TRBV28 to TRBJ1-6, with 10 bases identical to TRBD1. CDR1 is MDHEN and CDR2 is SYDVKM in the germline V gene. Trimming cost V 2 bases and J 10 bases; bases outside gene matches: 5. This CDR3 comprises 15 residues. Variable domain in full (rest from reference TRBV28 and TRBJ1-6): DVKVTQSSRYLVKRTGEKVFLECVQDMDHENMFWYRQDPGLGLRLIYFSYDVKMKEKGDIPEGYSVSREKKERFSLILESASTNQTSMYLCASSLTGQGTSPLHFGNGTRLTVT.